This T cell receptor beta chain appears in the sequencing data of a study of cytomegalovirus exposure and HLA in healthy donors. Notes on the study in general: Reported results showed that the classifier diagnosed cytomegalovirus status with high specificity and sensitivity.

As for this clone: The antigen is not known.

Repertoires were generated with immunoSEQ multiplex PCR, while TCRdb's copy carries only in-frame clones and drops some. The sample holds approximately 200,000 clones, under 95% seen once. The donors were members of the roughly 120-subject validation cohort (separate from the 666-subject first cohort). The V and J ends lost 8 bases and 0 bases respectively, with 15 bases between them. Germline lookup yields CDR1 MRHNA and CDR2 SNTAGT. The CDR3 runs to 15 residues. The TCR comes from a woman between 18 and 29 years old in good health and CMV-seronegative. The sequencing sample was made of PBMCs. The chain joins TRBV6-4 to TRBJ2-3; D unresolved. The CDR3 sequence is CASRGRPRSTDTQYF. The CDR3 nucleotides are TGTGCCAGCCGAGGTAGACCCCGTAGCACAGATACGCAGTATTTT.